This TCR beta chain appears in the sequencing data of a study of early T cells in non-severe SARS-CoV-2 infection. Study as a whole: Chains were unpaired, as sequencing was done on bulk RNA from unsorted whole blood.

Individual cDNA molecules received unique molecular identifiers. TCRdb reprocessed the 5' RACE reads with MiXCR, giving one entry per CDR3 protein. The table records 50,000 or so distinct CDR3 sequences, less than 15% of them present only once. This clonotype was picked up a small number of times. There are 11 residues in the CDR3. Germline values: CDR1 DFQATT, CDR2 SNEGSKA (reference sequence). The V and J ends lost 3 bases and 4 bases respectively, with 7 bases between them. The sequenced material came from whole blood. The chain employs TRBV20-1 and TRBJ2-7; D is ambiguous. The clonotype comes from an adult who was a healthcare worker with PCR-confirmed SARS-CoV-2 infection or an uninfected control (not recorded which). The CDR3 loop reads CSARGGYEQYF. The DNA for the CDR3 is TGCAGTGCTAGGGGCGGATACGAGCAGTACTTC.